The 19 T cell receptor beta chains below come from one sample, sequenced in a study of identical twins (dated by TCRdb to 2016 to 2017). Libraries were made using 5' RACE. The sample was run on an Illumina HiSeq 2000. TCRdb applied fastp at Q25 and MiXCR to the public reads, then kept only in-frame beta chains. Each CDR3 protein gets just one entry, which takes the most common genes and DNA from the rows behind it. The sample data list under 500,000 distinct CDR3 sequences, and roughly 13% of these were observed just once. The ten largest clonotypes hold approximately 1% of the sample. These data were also reused for a study on yellow fever vaccine responses in identical twins.

The source material was CD4+ T cells sorted from blood. These receptors came from a woman between 18 and 29 years old in good health.

This clonotype was counted only a few times. The chain employs TRBV12-3 or TRBV12-4 and TRBJ1-1; D uncertain. There are 12 residues in the CDR3. Trimming left V 5 bases short and J 5 bases short, with 9 bases between. The CDR3 reads CASSPAETEAFF. CDR3 coding DNA: TGTGCCAGCAGTCCTGCCGAAACTGAAGCTTTCTTT.

The chain is built from TRBV3-1 and TRBJ2-5; possible D gene TRBD1, 6 bases. Germline CDR1 is LGHDT and CDR2 is YNNKEL (reference sequence). V lost 4 bases to trimming and J lost 9 bases, with 24 bases between them. The CDR3 sequence is 16 residues long. CDR3 coding DNA: TGTGCCAGCAGCCCGCTGGGCGTGGCCCAGGGGCTGTCCCAGTACTTC. This codes for CASSPLGVAQGLSQYF.

The chain recombines TRBV6-1 with TRBJ2-5; a possible D gene is TRBD1 (6 bases). CDR3 size: 13 residues. V lost 6 bases and J 4 bases, leaving 12 bases between the germline ends. Germline CDR1 is MNHNS and CDR2 is SASEGT. CDR3 residues: CASRMQGIETQYF. The DNA for the CDR3 is TGTGCCAGCAGGATGCAGGGGATAGAGACCCAGTACTTC.

This clonotype was detected only a few times. The rearrangement joins TRBV12-3 or TRBV12-4 to TRBJ2-7; TRBD1 might be the D (6 bases). The V end was cut by 5 bases, the J end by 3 bases, with 17 bases between. The CDR3 runs to 15 residues. The CDR3 nucleotides are TGTGCCAGCAGTAGAGTAACCGGGACAAACTACGAGCAGTACTTC. This encodes CASSRVTGTNYEQYF.

The chain carries TRBV2 and TRBJ2-1, with 9 positions matching TRBD1. The germline CDR1 and CDR2 sequences are SNHLY and FYNNEI. J was trimmed by 6 bases and V by 6 bases; bases with no gene match: 9. This CDR3 contains 15 residues. The chain's CDR3 is CASRGRQGVVNEQFF. The CDR3 nucleotides are TGTGCCAGCAGGGGTAGACAGGGGGTGGTCAATGAGCAGTTCTTC.

This clonotype occurred once. V and J are TRBV7-3 and TRBJ2-7; D remains unclear. Between the trimmed V and J ends, which lost 3 bases and 6 bases, there was a span of 12 bases. The CDR3 runs 13 residues. CDR1 is SGHTA and CDR2 is FQGTGA in the germline V gene. CDR3 amino acids: CASSLTGTLEQYF. The DNA for the CDR3 is TGTGCCAGCAGCTTGACGGGCACCCTCGAGCAGTACTTC.

V and J are TRBV15 and TRBJ2-7, with a tentative D call TRBD2 (5 bases). V lost 4 bases, J lost 6 bases, and 7 bases lay in between. The CDR3 contains 11 residues. From germline, CDR1 is LNHNV and CDR2 YYDKDF (reference sequence). For the CDR3, the DNA is TGTGCCACCAGCAACCGGGGCGAGCAGTACTTC. Protein sequence: CATSNRGEQYF.

The table lists this clonotype with a few counts. This chain links TRBV29-1 with TRBJ2-3, with D unclear. Germline lookup yields CDR1 SQVTM and CDR2 ANQGSEA. The CDR3 loop spans 12 amino acids. Trimming cost V 4 bases and J 6 bases, with 11 bases left between them. This chain's CDR3 is CSVGKLEDTQYF. The CDR3 DNA reads TGCAGCGTTGGAAAGTTAGAGGATACGCAGTATTTT.

This clonotype was counted many times. The rearrangement uses TRBV20-1 and TRBJ2-3, with 8 bases fitting TRBD1. The CDR3 length is 15 residues. V lost 0 bases, J lost 5 bases, and 7 bases stayed unmatched. Germline V gives CDR1 DFQATT, CDR2 SNEGSKA (reference sequence). The CDR3 loop reads CSARDRPGGKDTQYF. CDR3 nucleotide sequence: TGCAGTGCTAGAGATCGGCCAGGGGGCAAAGATACGCAGTATTTT.

The V call is TRBV5-1, the J call TRBJ2-1; D remains unclear. In germline, CDR1 is SGHRS, CDR2 YFSETQ. With 4 bases removed from V and 0 bases from J, the gap between germline ends came to 14 bases. The CDR3 is 16 amino acids. CDR3 in DNA: TGCGCCAGCAGCATGGACCCCGCGAGCTCCTACAATGAGCAGTTCTTC. This gives the protein CASSMDPASSYNEQFF.

This clonotype was counted many times. The rearrangement uses TRBV5-1 and TRBJ2-6; D is ambiguous. Germline V gene sequence: CDR1 SGHRS, CDR2 YFSETQ. V was cut by 2 bases and J by 2 bases, with 8 bases left in between. The CDR3 covers 15 residues. CDR3 sequence: CASSFGLPGANVLTF. The CDR3 coding sequence is TGCGCCAGCAGCTTTGGTTTGCCTGGGGCCAACGTCCTGACTTTC.

This clonotype was counted only a few times. The chain links TRBV11-2 to TRBJ2-1; D is uncertain. The CDR3 covers 15 residues. The germline V and J ends were trimmed by 4 bases and 0 bases, with 10 bases remaining between them. Germline-derived CDR1 and CDR2 are SGHAT and FQNNGV. CDR3: CASSYTIYSYNEQFF. As DNA, the CDR3 is TGTGCCAGCAGCTACACAATTTACTCCTACAATGAGCAGTTCTTC.

This clonotype was observed a handful of times. V usage is TRBV12-3 or TRBV12-4 and J usage is TRBJ2-3; possible D gene TRBD2, 6 bases. V was shortened by 7 bases and J by 5 bases, with 19 bases between the two germline ends. CDR3 length: 15 residues. CDR3 amino acids: CASTPSGAGGDTQYF. CDR3 DNA sequence: TGTGCCAGCACCCCGAGCGGAGCCGGGGGAGATACGCAGTATTTT.

This chain uses TRBV29-1 with TRBJ2-2; 8 bases line up with TRBD1. J gave up 1 base and V 7 bases, and 8 bases lay outside the gene matches. CDR1 and CDR2 from the germline V gene are SQVTM and ANQGSEA. The CDR3 runs 15 residues. CDR3 residues: CSGGNGQGNTGELFF. CDR3 coding DNA: TGCAGCGGCGGGAACGGACAGGGGAACACCGGGGAGCTGTTTTTT.

Only a few counts were recorded for this clonotype. At one end the junction does not follow the germline gene, possibly because of a read error. The V call is TRBV6-9, the J call TRBJ2-6; 8 bases map to TRBD1. The CDR3 totals 11 residues. The V gene's germline CDR1 is MNHGY and CDR2 SVAAGI. CDR3 bases: TGTGCCAGCAGTCGTGGAGGACAGGGTTACTTC. It encodes CASSRGGQGYF.

This clonotype was observed a handful of times. The J gene is TRBJ2-5, the V gene TRBV3-1; D gene ambiguous. Germline V lookup: CDR1 LGHDT, CDR2 YNNKEL (reference sequence). V lost 0 bases and J 6 bases, leaving 5 bases between the germline ends. The CDR3 contains 12 residues. The CDR3 coding sequence is TGTGCCAGCAGCCAAGACTTAAAGACCCAGTACTTC. Translation gives CASSQDLKTQYF.

The chain is built from TRBV20-1 and TRBJ2-7; 11 bases map to TRBD1. The germline CDR1 and CDR2 sequences are DFQATT and SNEGSKA (reference sequence). V gave up 2 bases and J gave up 4 bases; unmatched junction bases: 4. The CDR3 loop spans 14 amino acids. CDR3 DNA: TGCAGTGCTAGATTGGGACAGGGGGTGTACGAGCAGTACTTC. It yields the protein CSARLGQGVYEQYF.

V and J are TRBV11-2 and TRBJ1-5, with D unresolved. The CDR3 totals 12 residues. Germline CDR1 reads SGHAT; CDR2 reads FQNNGV. Trimming removed 3 bases from V and 5 bases from J, with 5 bases in between. The CDR3 loop is CASSFPDQPQHF. The CDR3 nucleotides are TGTGCCAGCAGCTTCCCAGATCAGCCCCAGCATTTT.

This clonotype was seen more than once but under ten times. Since a much larger clone is just one base distant, this may be a read error. The chain couples TRBV20-1 to TRBJ2-2; TRBD2 matches 12 bases. Germline assignment: CDR1 DFQATT and CDR2 SNEGSKA (reference sequence). The CDR3 length is 16 residues. DNA of the CDR3: TGCAGTACTAGAGCCCCTAGCGGGAGGGCCGGCGGGGAGCTGTTTTTT. This encodes CSTRAPSGRAGGELFF.